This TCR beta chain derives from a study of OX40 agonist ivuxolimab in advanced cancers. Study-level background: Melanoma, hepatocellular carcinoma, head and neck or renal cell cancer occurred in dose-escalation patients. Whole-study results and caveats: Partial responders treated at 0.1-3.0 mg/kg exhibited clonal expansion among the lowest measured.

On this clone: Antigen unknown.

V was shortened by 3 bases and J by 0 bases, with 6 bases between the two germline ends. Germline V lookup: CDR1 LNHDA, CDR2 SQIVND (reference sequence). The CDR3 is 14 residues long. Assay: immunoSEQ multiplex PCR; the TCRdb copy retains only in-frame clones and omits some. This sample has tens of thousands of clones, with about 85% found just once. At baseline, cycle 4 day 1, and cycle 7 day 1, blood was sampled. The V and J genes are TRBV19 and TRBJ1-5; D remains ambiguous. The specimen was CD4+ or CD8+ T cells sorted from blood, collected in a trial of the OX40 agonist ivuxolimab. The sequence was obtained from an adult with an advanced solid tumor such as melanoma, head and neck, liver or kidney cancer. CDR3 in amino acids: CASSIGVSNQPQHF. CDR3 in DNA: TGTGCCAGTAGTATCGGGGTTAGCAATCAGCCCCAGCATTTT.